The clone carrying this T cell receptor beta chain appeared a few times. Its antigen remains unknown. Between the trimmed V and J ends, which lost 0 bases and 1 base, there was a span of 7 bases. Germline CDR1 is SGHRS and CDR2 is YFSETQ. The CDR3 totals 15 residues. This sample stems from a study of beta chain features in type 1 diabetes. Study observations and caveats: Type 1 diabetes patients had moderately but significantly shorter TCRB CDR3s in all four CD4+ subsets.

Every bit of the isolated RNA underwent reverse transcription, so sequencing read expressed TCRB transcripts. Sequencing used immunoSEQ multiplex PCR; TCRdb keeps in-frame clones, though not all of them. Among 550,000 to 850,000 clones, 13% were seen once, and the ten largest hold approximately 0.02%. This receptor was taken from a man between 18 and 35 years old with type 1 diabetes. The material sequenced was naive CD4+ T cells from blood. This sequence joins TRBV5-1 and TRBJ2-2; D remains ambiguous. The CDR3 here is CASSLAILNTGELFF. CDR3 DNA sequence: TGCGCCAGCAGCTTGGCCATTTTGAACACCGGGGAGCTGTTTTTT.